This T cell receptor beta chain was recovered during a study of blood T cells in healthy people across ages. Whole-study findings and limits: Donors of long life had a larger count of naive CD4+ cells and greater diversity than aged donors. Significant beta diversity loss was already apparent by age roughly 38, declining roughly linearly. One million T cells yielded diversity estimates that were considered underestimates.

In the case of this clonotype: The antigen remains undetermined.

The individuals who served as donors were healthy Caucasians living in Russia, aged roughly 6 to 100. A second PCR, run for roughly 7 to 12 cycles, used a sample-barcoded 5' primer plus a J-beta primer mix. One entry per CDR3 protein results from TCRdb running MiXCR on the 5' RACE reads. The sample lists 1.8 million or so distinct CDR3 sequences, 30% to 40% occurring once. Sequenced: blood. This TCR was sampled from a human donor in good health.

The CDR3 loop reads CASSIGSRSDTQYF. Here the CDR3 DNA reads TGCGCCAGCAGCATCGGGTCTAGGTCAGATACGCAGTATTTT. The genes are TRBV5-1 and TRBJ2-3; D ambiguous. CDR1 is SGHRS and CDR2 is YFSETQ in the germline V gene. The V end was cut by 4 bases, the J end by 4 bases, with 13 bases between. The length of the CDR3 is 14 residues. Full variable domain (outside the CDR3, taken from reference TRBV5-1 and TRBJ2-3): KAGVTQTPRYLIKTRGQQVTLSCSPISGHRSVSWYQQTPGQGLQFLFEYFSETQRNKGNFPGRFSGRQFSNSRSEMNVSTLELGDSALYLCASSIGSRSDTQYFGPGTRLTVL.